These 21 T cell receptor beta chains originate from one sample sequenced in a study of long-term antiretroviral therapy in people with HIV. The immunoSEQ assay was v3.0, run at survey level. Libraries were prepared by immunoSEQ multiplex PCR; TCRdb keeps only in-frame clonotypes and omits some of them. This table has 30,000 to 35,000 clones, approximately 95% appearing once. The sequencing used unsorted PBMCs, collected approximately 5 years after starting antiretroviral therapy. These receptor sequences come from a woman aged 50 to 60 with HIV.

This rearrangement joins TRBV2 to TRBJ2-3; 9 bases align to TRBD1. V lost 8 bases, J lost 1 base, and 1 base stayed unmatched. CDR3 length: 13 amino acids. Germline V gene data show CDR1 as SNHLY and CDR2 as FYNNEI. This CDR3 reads CASRDRGTDTQYF. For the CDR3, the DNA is TGTGCCAGCCGGGACAGGGGCACAGATACGCAGTATTTT. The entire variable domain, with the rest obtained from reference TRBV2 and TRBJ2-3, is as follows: EPEVTQTPSHQVTQMGQEVILRCVPISNHLYFYWYRQILGQKVEFLVSFYNNEISEKSEIFDDQFSVERPDGSNFTLKIRSTKLEDSAMYFCASRDRGTDTQYFGPGTRLTVL.

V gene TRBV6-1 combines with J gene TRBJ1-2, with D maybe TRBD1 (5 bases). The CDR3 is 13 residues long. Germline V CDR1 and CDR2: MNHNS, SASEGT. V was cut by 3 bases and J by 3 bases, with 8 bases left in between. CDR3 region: CASSEGQYYGYTF. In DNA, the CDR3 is TGTGCCAGCAGTGAGGGGCAGTACTATGGCTACACCTTC.

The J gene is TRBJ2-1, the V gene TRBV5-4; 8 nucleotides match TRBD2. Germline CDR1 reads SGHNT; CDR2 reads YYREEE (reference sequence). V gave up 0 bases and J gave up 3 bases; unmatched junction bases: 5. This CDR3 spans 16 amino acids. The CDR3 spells CASSLDGAGGYNEQFF. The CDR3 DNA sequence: TGTGCCAGCAGCTTGGACGGTGCGGGGGGCTACAATGAGCAGTTCTTC.

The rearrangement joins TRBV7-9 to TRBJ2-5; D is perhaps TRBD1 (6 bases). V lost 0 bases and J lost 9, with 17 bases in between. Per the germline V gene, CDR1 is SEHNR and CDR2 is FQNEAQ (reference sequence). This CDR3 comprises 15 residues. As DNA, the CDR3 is TGTGCCAGCAGCTTAGCTACAGGGCCCCCAAGGGCCCAGTACTTC. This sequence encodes CASSLATGPPRAQYF.

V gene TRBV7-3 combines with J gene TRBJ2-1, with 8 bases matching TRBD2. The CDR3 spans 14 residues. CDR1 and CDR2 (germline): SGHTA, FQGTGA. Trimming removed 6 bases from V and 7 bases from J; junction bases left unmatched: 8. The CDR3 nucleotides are TGTGCCAGCAGTCGTAGCGGGACGGGGAATGAGCAGTTCTTC. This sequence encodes CASSRSGTGNEQFF.

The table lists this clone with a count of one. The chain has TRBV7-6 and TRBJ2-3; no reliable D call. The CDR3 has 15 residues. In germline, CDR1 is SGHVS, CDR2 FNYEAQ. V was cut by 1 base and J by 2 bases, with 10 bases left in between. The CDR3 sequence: CASSLGHVLTDTQYF. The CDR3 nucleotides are TGTGCCAGCAGCTTAGGTCACGTCCTCACAGATACGCAGTATTTT.

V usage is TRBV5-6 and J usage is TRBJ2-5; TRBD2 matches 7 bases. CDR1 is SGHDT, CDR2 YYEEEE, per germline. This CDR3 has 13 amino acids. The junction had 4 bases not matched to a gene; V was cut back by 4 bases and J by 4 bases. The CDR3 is CASSRPGGETQYF. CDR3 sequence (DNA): TGTGCCAGCAGCCGGCCGGGGGGAGAGACCCAGTACTTC. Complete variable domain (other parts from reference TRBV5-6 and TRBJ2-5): DAGVTQSPTHLIKTRGQQVTLRCSPKSGHDTVSWYQQALGQGPQFIFQYYEEEERQRGNFPDRFSGHQFPNYSSELNVNALLLGDSALYLCASSRPGGETQYFGPGTRLLVL.

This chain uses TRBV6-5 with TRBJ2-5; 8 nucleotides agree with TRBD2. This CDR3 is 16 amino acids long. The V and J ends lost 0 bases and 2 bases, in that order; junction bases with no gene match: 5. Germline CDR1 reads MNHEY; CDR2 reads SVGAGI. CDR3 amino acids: CASSYSLTSGQETQYF. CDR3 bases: TGTGCCAGCAGTTACTCCCTTACTAGCGGTCAAGAGACCCAGTACTTC.

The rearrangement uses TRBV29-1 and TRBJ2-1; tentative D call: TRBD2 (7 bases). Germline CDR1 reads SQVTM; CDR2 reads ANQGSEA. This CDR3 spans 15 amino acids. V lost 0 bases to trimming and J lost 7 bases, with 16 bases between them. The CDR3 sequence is CSVEEGAGAGNEQFF. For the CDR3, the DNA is TGCAGCGTTGAAGAAGGTGCGGGGGCGGGGAATGAGCAGTTCTTC.

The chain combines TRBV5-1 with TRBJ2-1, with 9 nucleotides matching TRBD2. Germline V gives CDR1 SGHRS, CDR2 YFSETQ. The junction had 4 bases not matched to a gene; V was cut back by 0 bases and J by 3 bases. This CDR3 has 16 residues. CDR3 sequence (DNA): TGCGCCAGCAGCTTGGATTGGACTAGCGTCTACAATGAGCAGTTCTTC. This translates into CASSLDWTSVYNEQFF.

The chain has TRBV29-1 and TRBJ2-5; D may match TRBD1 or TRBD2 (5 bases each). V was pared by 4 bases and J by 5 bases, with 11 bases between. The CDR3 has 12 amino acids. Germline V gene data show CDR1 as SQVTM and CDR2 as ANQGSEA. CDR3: CSVAGAEETQYF. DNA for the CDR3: TGCAGCGTTGCCGGGGCGGAGGAGACCCAGTACTTC.

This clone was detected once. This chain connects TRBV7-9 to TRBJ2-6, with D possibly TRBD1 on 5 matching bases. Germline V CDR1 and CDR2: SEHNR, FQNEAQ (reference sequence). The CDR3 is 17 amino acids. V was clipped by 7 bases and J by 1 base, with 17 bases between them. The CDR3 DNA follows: TGTGCCAGCAACCTCAGGGTAAGTAGGTCTGGGGCCAACGTCCTGACTTTC. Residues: CASNLRVSRSGANVLTF. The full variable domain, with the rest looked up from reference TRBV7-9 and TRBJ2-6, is DTGVSQNPRHKITKRGQNVTFRCDPISEHNRLYWYRQTLGQGPEFLTYFQNEAQLEKSRLLSDRFSAERPKGSFSTLEIQRTEQGDSAMYLCASNLRVSRSGANVLTFGAGSRLTVL.

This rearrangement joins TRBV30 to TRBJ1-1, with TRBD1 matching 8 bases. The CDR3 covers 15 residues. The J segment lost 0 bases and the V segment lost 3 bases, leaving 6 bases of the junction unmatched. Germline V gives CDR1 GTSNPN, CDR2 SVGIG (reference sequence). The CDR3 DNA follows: TGTGCCTGGAGACCCGACAGGGGAATGAACACTGAAGCTTTCTTT. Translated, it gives CAWRPDRGMNTEAFF.

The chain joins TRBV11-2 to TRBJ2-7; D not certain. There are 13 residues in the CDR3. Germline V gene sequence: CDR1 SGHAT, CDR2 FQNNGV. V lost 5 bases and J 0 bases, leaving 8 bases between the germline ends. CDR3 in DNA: TGTGCCAGCAGCCTGACGGACTCCTACGAGCAGTACTTC. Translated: CASSLTDSYEQYF.

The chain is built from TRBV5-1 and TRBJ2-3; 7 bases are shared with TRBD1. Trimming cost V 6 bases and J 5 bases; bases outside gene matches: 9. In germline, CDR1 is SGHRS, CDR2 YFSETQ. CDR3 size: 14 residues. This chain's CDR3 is CASTSGQEVDTQYF. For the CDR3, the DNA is TGCGCCAGCACCAGCGGACAGGAGGTAGATACGCAGTATTTT.

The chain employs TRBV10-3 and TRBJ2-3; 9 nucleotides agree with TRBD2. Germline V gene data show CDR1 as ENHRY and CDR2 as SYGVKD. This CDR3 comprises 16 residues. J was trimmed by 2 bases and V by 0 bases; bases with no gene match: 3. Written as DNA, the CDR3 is TGTGCCATCAGTGAGTCGGCGGGGGGGCTCACAGATACGCAGTATTTT. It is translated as CAISESAGGLTDTQYF.

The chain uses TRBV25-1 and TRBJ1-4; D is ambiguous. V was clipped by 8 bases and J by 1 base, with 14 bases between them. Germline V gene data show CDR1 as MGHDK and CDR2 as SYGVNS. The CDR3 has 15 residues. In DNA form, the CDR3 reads TGTGCCAGCGACCCAGGTGCGAGAACTAATGAAAAACTGTTTTTT. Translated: CASDPGARTNEKLFF. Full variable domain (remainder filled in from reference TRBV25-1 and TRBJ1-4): EADIYQTPRYLVIGTGKKITLECSQTMGHDKMYWYQQDPGMELHLIHYSYGVNSTEKGDLSSESTVSRIRTEHFPLTLESARPSHTSQYLCASDPGARTNEKLFFGSGTQLSVL.

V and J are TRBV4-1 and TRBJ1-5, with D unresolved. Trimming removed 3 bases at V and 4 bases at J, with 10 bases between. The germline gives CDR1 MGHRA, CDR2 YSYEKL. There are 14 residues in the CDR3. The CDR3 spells CASSQEPDNQPQHF. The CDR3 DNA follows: TGCGCCAGCAGCCAGGAACCAGATAATCAGCCCCAGCATTTT.

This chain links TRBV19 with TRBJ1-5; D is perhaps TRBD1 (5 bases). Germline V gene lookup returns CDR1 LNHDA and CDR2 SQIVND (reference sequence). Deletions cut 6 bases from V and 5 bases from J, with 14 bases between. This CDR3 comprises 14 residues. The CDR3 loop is CASSSGTSYQPQHF. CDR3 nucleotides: TGTGCCAGTAGCTCCGGGACCTCCTATCAGCCCCAGCATTTT.

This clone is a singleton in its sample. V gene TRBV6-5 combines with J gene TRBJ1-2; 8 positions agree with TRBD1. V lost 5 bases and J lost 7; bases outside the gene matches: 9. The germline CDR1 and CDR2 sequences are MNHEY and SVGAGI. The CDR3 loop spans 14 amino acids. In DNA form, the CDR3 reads TGTGCCAGCAGTCCCGACAGGGGAGGAGGTGGCTACACCTTC. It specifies CASSPDRGGGGYTF.

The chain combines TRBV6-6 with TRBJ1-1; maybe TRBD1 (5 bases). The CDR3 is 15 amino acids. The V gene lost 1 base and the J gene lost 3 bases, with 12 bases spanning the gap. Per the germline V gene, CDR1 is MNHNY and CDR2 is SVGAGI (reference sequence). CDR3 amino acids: CASSYWGNGDTEAFF. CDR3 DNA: TGTGCCAGCAGTTACTGGGGGAACGGGGACACTGAAGCTTTCTTT.